The TCR beta chain described here comes from a study of T cells expressing NK-cell markers. Whole-study context: HCMV seropositivity characterized most of the eight sequenced donors, and seronegativity one.

Overall study findings and caveats: HCMV specificity of expanded NKG2C+ T cell clones remained unclear. Four donors' CD3+CD56-NKG2C+ cells were dominated by the same clonotypes.

cDNA encoding TCR beta was synthesized via 5'RACE template switching incorporating UMIs. TCRdb re-analyzed the 5' RACE reads; it lists each CDR3 protein once, without DNA. This sample carries about 460,000 distinct CDR3 sequences, with 1.4% going to the ten biggest clones. The germline gives CDR1 LNHDA, CDR2 SQIVND (reference sequence). The CDR3 totals 14 residues. Comments on this clonotype: Its antigen is unidentified.

Source material: blood T cells: a sorted CD56 or NKG2C T cell subset, CD4+ or CD8+ T cells, or bulk PBMC T cells (not recorded which). V is TRBV19 and J is TRBJ2-5; lacking DNA, the TRBD2 call made by TCRdb goes unchecked. The source is a woman in her forties or fifties in good health. CDR3 loop: CASSIIAGGETQYF.